This T cell receptor beta chain stems from a study of cytomegalovirus exposure and HLA in healthy donors. Turning to the study itself: Among over 300 genotyped donors, more than 65% fell in the Caucasian-associated ancestry cluster.

PCR primers comprised 60 Vbeta and 13 Jbeta primers. Profiling relied on immunoSEQ multiplex PCR, and the TCRdb table lists in-frame clones only, not all of them. The data contain under 200,000 clones, around 68% of them seen just once; the ten biggest clones take up about 2.9%. This CDR3 spans 12 amino acids. Germline V CDR1 and CDR2: KGHSH, LQKENI. V lost 0 bases and J lost 8, with 2 bases in between. Sequenced input: PBMCs. The rearrangement uses TRBV18 and TRBJ1-6; D gene uncertain. This clonotype was obtained from a woman between 40 and 55 years old in good health and CMV-seropositive. CDR3 amino acids: CASSPPDSPLHF. CDR3 bases: TGTGCCAGCTCACCACCCGATTCACCCCTCCACTTT.